The present T cell receptor (beta chain) was sequenced within a study of T cells in Graves' hyperthyroidism and ophthalmopathy (dated by TCRdb to about 2019). Looking at the study overall: TCR V-J signatures able to tell the groups apart were searched for in a discovery cohort of approximately 95 patients, of whom 40 to 45 had Graves' ophthalmopathy and roughly 59 had stable Graves' hyperthyroidism. The paper describes TCR Vbeta CDR3 sequencing of 135 peripheral blood samples, made up of approximately 40 ophthalmopathy patients, roughly 72 hyperthyroidism patients and roughly 17 progressor patients. Whether ophthalmopathy could be predicted prospectively was tested in an independent validation cohort made up of some 20 hyperthyroidism patients plus 17 patients who later progressed to ophthalmopathy. The roughly 100 discovery patients were divided at random into training and test sets in a 7:3 ratio. In several Graves' hyperthyroidism patients, the study also compared T-cell repertoires from thyroid tissue with T-cell repertoires from blood. After sampling, hyperthyroidism patients received methimazole starting at 30 mg daily, and ophthalmopathy patients received high-dose intravenous methylprednisolone. Overall study results and their limits: A 13 V-J signature model separated ophthalmopathy from stable hyperthyroidism, with approximately 87% sensitivity and roughly 84% specificity in cross-validation and 80%/75% in testing. No statistical method was used to fix the sample size in advance, and group allocation was not hidden from the investigators. In validation, the model predicted progression to ophthalmopathy with just under 71% sensitivity and less than 80% specificity, a median of 6.5 months before onset. Blood samples also contained most of the expanded thyroid clonotypes (frequency above 0.001), which suggests that blood repertoires may reflect thyroid immune responses.

A patient counted as having stable Graves' hyperthyroidism if no progression to ophthalmopathy occurred over 18 months of follow-up. Hyperthyroidism patients were newly diagnosed, had a disease duration of under 2 months, and were aged 18 to 65 years. Any patient with an uncontrolled infection, another autoimmune disease, pregnancy or lactation was excluded. Diagnoses were based on clinical symptoms, serum thyroxine and TRAb, thyroid ultrasound and orbital computed tomography. Total RNA was extracted with Trizol reagent, and quality was checked on an Agilent 2100 Bioanalyzer. Reading from cysteine to phenylalanine, the CDR3 counts 15 amino acids. The sequence is cut down to CDR3 DNA, 45 bases in frame from base 1. CDR1 and CDR2 are read off the germline V gene as SGHTA and FQGNSA. V is cut by 4 bases and J by 7 bases, and the space between the germline ends is 16 bases. This clonotype was found many times. The antigen this receptor binds is unknown. No much larger clone is present one base from it, and per-base qualities are unavailable.

TCR beta CDR3 regions were amplified from RNA transcripts. The first round of RT-PCR for the TCR CDR3 was performed with the HTBI primer set and the Qiagen OneStep RT-PCR kit. Libraries were constructed in a second round of multiplex PCR, after which size selection and purification were carried out. Paired-end sequencing of the libraries was performed with 100 bp reads on an Illumina HiSeq2000. Per the source publication's procedure: SOAPnuke was used to process the raw data, throwing out any read that contained adapters or uncalled bases, had a mean Phred below 15, or lacked an exact constant-primer or identifier match. COPE v1.2.5 was used to merge the high-quality paired reads, and each unique nucleotide sequence was defined as a clonotype. MiTCR v1.1 was used to align clonotypes to the IMGT TRBV, TRBD and TRBJ reference segments. Analysis was restricted to V-J combinations with a frequency above 0.0001, which covered roughly 99% of repertoires. A TCS score was defined as the ratio of F50 (clonal expansion) to E x V (chaos), with BLOSUM62-based TCRdist applied between CDR3 peptides within each V-J. Welch's t-statistics and random forest reduced 500 to 650 V-J features to roughly 13, which were used in a naive Bayes classifier (R e1071). The Morisita-Horn index was used to measure how similar the thyroid and blood repertoires were. Through fastp at Q25 and MiXCR, TCRdb rebuilt clones from the public reads, retaining in-frame beta chains. Each record represents a unique CDR3 protein, reported with the most common genes and DNA among its rows. The V and J calls come from TCRdb's annotation, not from the publication. The sample profile shows 500,000 to 600,000 distinct CDR3 sequences; about 43% of them were found once. Approximately 7.5% of the sample is taken by the ten largest.

The receptor was derived from a woman under 30 with Graves' hyperthyroidism. Sequences were obtained from peripheral blood or thyroid tissue (not recorded which). The V and J segments used are TRBV7-2 and TRBJ2-2, with no confident D gene call. For the CDR3, the sequence is CASSYRALPHGELFF. The DNA sequence follows: TGTGCCAGCAGCTACCGGGCCCTACCCCACGGGGAGCTGTTTTTT.